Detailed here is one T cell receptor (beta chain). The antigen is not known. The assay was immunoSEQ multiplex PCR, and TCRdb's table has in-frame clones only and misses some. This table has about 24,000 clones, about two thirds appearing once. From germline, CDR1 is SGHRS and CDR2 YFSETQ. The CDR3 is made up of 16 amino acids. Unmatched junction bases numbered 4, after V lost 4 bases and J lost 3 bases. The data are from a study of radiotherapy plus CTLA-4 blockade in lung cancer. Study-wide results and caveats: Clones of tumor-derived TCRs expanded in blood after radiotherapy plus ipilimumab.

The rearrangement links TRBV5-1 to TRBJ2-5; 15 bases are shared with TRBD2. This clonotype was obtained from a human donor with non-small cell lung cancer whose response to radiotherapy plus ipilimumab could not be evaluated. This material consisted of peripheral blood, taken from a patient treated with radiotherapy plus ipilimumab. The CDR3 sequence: CASSPRTSGGEETQYF. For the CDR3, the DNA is TGCGCCAGCAGCCCAAGGACTAGCGGGGGGGAAGAGACCCAGTACTTC.